One TCR beta chain is described in this entry. Assay: immunoSEQ multiplex PCR; the TCRdb copy retains only in-frame clones and omits some. The sample contains about 190,000 clones, about 88% of which appear only once. This entry belongs to a study of blood T cell repertoires in COVID-19. Study-level information: COVID-19 samples collected from the United States, Italy and Spain covered acute and convalescent phases.

The TCR originated in a man aged 35 to 55 with active or convalescent COVID-19. Sequenced material: peripheral blood.

The CDR3 region has the DNA TGTGCCAGCAGCCCCCGAGGTGGTGAAGCTTTCTTT. Translation gives CASSPRGGEAFF. The chain carries TRBV9 and TRBJ1-1; no clear D. The CDR3 runs to 12 residues. Trimming left V 4 bases short and J 7 bases short, with 11 bases between. CDR1 and CDR2 (germline): SGDLS, YYNGEE. The full variable domain, rest sourced from reference TRBV9 and TRBJ1-1, is DSGVTQTPKHLITATGQRVTLRCSPRSGDLSVYWYQQSLDQGLQFLIQYYNGEERAKGNILERFSAQQFPDLHSELNLSSLELGDSALYFCASSPRGGEAFFGQGTRLTVV.